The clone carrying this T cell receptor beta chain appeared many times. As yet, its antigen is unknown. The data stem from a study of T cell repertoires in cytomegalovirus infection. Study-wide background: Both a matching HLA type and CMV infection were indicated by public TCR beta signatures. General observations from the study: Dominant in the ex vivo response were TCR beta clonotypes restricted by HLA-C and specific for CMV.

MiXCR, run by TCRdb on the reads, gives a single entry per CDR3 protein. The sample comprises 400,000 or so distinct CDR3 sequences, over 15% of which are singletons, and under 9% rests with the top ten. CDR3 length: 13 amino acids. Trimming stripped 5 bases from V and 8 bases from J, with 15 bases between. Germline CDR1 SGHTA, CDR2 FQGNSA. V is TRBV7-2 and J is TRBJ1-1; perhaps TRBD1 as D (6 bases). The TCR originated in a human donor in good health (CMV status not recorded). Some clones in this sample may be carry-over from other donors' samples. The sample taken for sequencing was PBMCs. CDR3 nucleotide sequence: TGTGCCAGCAGCCAGGGGCCCCGGGCGGAAGCTTTCTTT. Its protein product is CASSQGPRAEAFF.